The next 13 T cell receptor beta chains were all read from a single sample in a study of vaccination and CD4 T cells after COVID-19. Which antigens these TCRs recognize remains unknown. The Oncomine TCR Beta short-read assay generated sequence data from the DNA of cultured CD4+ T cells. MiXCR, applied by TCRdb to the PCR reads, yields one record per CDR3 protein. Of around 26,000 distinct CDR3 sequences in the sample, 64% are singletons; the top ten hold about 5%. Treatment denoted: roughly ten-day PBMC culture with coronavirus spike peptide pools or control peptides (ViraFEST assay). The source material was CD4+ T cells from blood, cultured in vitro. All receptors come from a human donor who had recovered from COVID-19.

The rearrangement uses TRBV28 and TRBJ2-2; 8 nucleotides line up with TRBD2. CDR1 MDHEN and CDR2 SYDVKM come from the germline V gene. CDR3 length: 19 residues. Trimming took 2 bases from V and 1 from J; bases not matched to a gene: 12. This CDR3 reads CASSLLGTRLDKNTGELFF. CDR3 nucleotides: TGTGCCAGCAGTTTACTTGGGACTAGGCTCGATAAGAACACCGGGGAGCTGTTTTTT. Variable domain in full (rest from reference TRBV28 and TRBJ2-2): DVKVTQSSRYLVKRTGEKVFLECVQDMDHENMFWYRQDPGLGLRLIYFSYDVKMKEKGDIPEGYSVSREKKERFSLILESASTNQTSMYLCASSLLGTRLDKNTGELFFGEGSRLTVL.

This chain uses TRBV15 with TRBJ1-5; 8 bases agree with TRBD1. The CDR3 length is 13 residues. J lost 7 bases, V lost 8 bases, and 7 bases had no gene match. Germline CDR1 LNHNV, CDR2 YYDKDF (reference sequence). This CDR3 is CATQDRVSQPQHF. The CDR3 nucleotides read TGTGCCACCCAGGACAGGGTGTCACAGCCCCAGCATTTT. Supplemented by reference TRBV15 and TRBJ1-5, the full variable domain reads DAMVIQNPRYQVTQFGKPVTLSCSQTLNHNVMYWYQQKSSQAPKLLFHYYDKDFNNEADTPDNFQSRRPNTSFCFLDIRSPGLGDTAMYLCATQDRVSQPQHFGDGTRLSIL.

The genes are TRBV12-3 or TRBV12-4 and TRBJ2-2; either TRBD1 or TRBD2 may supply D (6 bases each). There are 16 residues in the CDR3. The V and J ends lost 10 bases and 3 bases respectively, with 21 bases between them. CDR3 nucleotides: TGTGCCAACCCCAGGACTACAGGGAAAGACACCGGGGAGCTGTTTTTT. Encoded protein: CANPRTTGKDTGELFF.

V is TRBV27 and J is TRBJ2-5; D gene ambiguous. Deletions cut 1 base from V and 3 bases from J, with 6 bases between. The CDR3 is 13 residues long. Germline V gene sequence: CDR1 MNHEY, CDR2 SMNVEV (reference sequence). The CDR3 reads CASSLFVEETQYF. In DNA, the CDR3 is TGTGCCAGCAGTTTATTTGTGGAAGAGACCCAGTACTTC.

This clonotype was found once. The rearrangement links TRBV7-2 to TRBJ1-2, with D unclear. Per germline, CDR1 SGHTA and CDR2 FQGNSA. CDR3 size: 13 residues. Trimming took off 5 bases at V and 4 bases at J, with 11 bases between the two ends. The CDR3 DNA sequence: TGTGCCAGCAGCCCCTCTGTCGGCTATGGCTACACCTTC. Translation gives CASSPSVGYGYTF.

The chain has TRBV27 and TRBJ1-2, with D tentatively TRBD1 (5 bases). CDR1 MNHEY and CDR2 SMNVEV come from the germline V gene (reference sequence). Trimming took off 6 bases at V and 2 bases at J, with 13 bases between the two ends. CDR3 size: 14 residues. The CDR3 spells CASSTDSRNYGYTF. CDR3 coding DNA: TGTGCCAGCAGCACCGACAGCCGGAACTATGGCTACACCTTC.

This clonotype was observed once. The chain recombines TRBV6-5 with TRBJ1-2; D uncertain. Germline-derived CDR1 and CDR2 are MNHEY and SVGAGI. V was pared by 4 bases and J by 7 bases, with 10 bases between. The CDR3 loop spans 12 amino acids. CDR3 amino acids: CASSLKSSGYTF. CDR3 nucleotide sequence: TGTGCCAGCAGTTTGAAGTCTAGTGGCTACACCTTC.

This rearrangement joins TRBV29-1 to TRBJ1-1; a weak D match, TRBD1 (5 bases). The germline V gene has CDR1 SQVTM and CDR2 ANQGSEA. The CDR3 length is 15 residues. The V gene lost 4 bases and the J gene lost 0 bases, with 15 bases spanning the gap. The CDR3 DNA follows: TGCAGCGTTGTAAAGTTTGGGGGAATGAACACTGAAGCTTTCTTT. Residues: CSVVKFGGMNTEAFF. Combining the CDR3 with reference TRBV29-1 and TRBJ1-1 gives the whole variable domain SAVISQKPSRDICQRGTSLTIQCQVDSQVTMMFWYRQQPGQSLTLIATANQGSEATYESGFVIDKFPISRPNLTFSTLTVSNMSPEDSSIYLCSVVKFGGMNTEAFFGQGTRLTVV.

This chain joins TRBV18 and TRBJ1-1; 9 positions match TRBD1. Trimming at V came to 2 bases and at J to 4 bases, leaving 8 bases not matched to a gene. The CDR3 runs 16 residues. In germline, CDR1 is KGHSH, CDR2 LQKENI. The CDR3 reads CASSPIGTGGFTEAFF. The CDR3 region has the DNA TGTGCCAGCTCACCAATCGGAACAGGGGGCTTCACTGAAGCTTTCTTT.

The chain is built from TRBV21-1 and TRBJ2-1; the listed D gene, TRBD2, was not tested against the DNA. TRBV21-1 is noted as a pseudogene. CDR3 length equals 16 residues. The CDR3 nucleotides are TGTGCCAGCAGCAAAGTCGGACTAGCGGGAAACAATGAGCAGTTCTTC. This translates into CASSKVGLAGNNEQFF.

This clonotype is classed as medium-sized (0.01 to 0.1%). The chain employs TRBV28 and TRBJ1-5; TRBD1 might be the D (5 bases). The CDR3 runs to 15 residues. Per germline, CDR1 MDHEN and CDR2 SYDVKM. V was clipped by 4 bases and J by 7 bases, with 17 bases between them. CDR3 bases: TGTGCCAGCAGTTCGCCCCGACAGCCGAGGCAGCCCCAGCATTTT. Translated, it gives CASSSPRQPRQPQHF.

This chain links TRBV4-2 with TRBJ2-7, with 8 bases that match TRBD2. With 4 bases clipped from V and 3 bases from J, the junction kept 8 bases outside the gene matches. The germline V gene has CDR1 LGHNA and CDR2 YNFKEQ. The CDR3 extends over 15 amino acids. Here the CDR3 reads CASSLLTSGSYEQYF. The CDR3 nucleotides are TGTGCCAGCAGCCTCTTAACGAGCGGGAGCTACGAGCAGTACTTC.

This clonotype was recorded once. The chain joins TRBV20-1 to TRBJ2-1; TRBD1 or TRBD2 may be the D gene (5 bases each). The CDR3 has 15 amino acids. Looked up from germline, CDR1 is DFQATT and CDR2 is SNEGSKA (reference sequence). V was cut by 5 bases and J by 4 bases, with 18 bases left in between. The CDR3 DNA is TGCAGTGCTGGCCGACGGGACCTCATATACAATGAGCAGTTCTTC. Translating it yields CSAGRRDLIYNEQFF.